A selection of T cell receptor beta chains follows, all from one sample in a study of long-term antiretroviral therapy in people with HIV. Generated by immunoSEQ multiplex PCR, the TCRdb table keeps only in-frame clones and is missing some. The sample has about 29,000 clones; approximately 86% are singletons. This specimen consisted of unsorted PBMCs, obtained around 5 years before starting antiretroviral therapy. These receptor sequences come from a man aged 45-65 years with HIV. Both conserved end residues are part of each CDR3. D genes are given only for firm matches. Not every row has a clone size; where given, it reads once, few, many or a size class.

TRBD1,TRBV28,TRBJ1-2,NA,CASRTDDRGPHYTF,TGTGCCAGCAGAACAGATGACAGGGGTCCGCATTACACCTTC
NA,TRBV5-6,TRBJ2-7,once,CASSLYRVLGEQYF,TGTGCCAGCAGCTTGTACAGGGTATTGGGGGAGCAGTACTTC
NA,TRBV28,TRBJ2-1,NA,CASSDNLSYNEQFF,TGTGCCAGCAGCGACAACCTCTCCTACAATGAGCAGTTCTTC
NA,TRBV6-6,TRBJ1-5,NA,CASSEPGTGQPQHF,TGTGCCAGCAGTGAGCCGGGTACGGGTCAGCCCCAGCATTTT
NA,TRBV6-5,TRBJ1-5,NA,CASRPGHRGAQHF,TGTGCCAGCAGACCGGGACACCGAGGAGCCCAGCATTTT
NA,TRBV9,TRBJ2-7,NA,CASSESSGYEQYF,TGTGCCAGCAGCGAGAGCAGTGGCTACGAGCAGTACTTC
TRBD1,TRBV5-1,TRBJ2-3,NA,CASSLGQGADTQYF,TGCGCCAGCAGCTTAGGACAGGGGGCAGATACGCAGTATTTT
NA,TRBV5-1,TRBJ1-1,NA,CASSLRDDTEAFF,TGCGCCAGCAGCTTACGGGACGACACTGAAGCTTTCTTT
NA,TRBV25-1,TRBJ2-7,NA,CASSELGTFSLAYEQYF,TGTGCCAGCAGTGAACTAGGGACCTTCTCCCTAGCCTACGAGCAGTACTTC
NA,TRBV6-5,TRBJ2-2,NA,CASSSPRRGSGELFF,TGTGCCAGCAGTTCCCCACGGCGGGGCTCAGGGGAGCTGTTTTTT